The sequence of this T cell receptor (beta chain) was determined in a study of cytomegalovirus exposure and HLA in healthy donors. 13 Jbeta primers and 60 Vbeta primers were used for the PCR. TCRdb's table, derived via immunoSEQ multiplex PCR, lists solely in-frame clones and lacks some. This table has under 200,000 clones, 80% appearing once. CDR1 and CDR2 (germline): SGHTS, YDEGEE. The V gene end was trimmed by 6 bases and the J gene end by 4 bases; junction bases not matched to a gene: 9. CDR3 length equals 14 residues. The chain links TRBV5-8 to TRBJ1-2; 7 nucleotides agree with TRBD1. Sequencing input: PBMCs. The sequence was collected from a man aged 30 to 45 in good health and CMV-seronegative. The CDR3 nucleotides read TGTGCCAGCACGGTACAGGGGATCTTCTATGGCTACACCTTC. This translates into CASTVQGIFYGYTF.